These 8 T cell receptor beta chains share one sample of origin, sequenced in a study of T cell responses to AZD1222 COVID-19 vaccine. Sequencing was performed with immunoSEQ multiplex PCR; in TCRdb, only in-frame clones are kept and a portion is missing. This table has roughly 140,000 clones, around 87% appearing once. This specimen was peripheral blood, taken on day 0 of AZD1222 vaccination. Receptors were obtained from an adult in good health.

The rearrangement uses TRBV6-4 and TRBJ2-1; no clear D. Between the trimmed V and J ends, which lost 6 bases and 0 bases, there was a span of 6 bases. The CDR3 loop spans 13 amino acids. Germline V gene data show CDR1 as MRHNA and CDR2 as SNTAGT. The CDR3 nucleotides are TGTGCCAGCAGCGAGAGCTCCTACAATGAGCAGTTCTTC. Its protein is CASSESSYNEQFF.

The chain has TRBV9 and TRBJ2-2; D unresolved. Germline V gives CDR1 SGDLS, CDR2 YYNGEE. The CDR3 contains 12 residues. Trimming shortened V by 0 bases and J by 7 bases, and 4 bases separated the two germline ends. CDR3 amino acids: CASSVEGGELFF. CDR3 DNA: TGTGCCAGCAGCGTAGAGGGCGGGGAGCTGTTTTTT. Full variable domain (remainder filled in from reference TRBV9 and TRBJ2-2): DSGVTQTPKHLITATGQRVTLRCSPRSGDLSVYWYQQSLDQGLQFLIQYYNGEERAKGNILERFSAQQFPDLHSELNLSSLELGDSALYFCASSVEGGELFFGEGSRLTVL.

V usage is TRBV9 and J usage is TRBJ2-3, with 11 positions matching TRBD2. V dropped 1 base and J dropped 1; count of bases not matched to a gene: 2. The CDR3 extends over 16 amino acids. Germline CDR1 and CDR2: SGDLS and YYNGEE. The CDR3 sequence: CASSVTSGSGTDTQYF. DNA of the CDR3: TGTGCCAGCAGCGTAACTAGCGGGAGCGGCACAGATACGCAGTATTTT. The variable domain in full, completed from reference TRBV9 and TRBJ2-3, reads DSGVTQTPKHLITATGQRVTLRCSPRSGDLSVYWYQQSLDQGLQFLIQYYNGEERAKGNILERFSAQQFPDLHSELNLSSLELGDSALYFCASSVTSGSGTDTQYFGPGTRLTVL.

V and J are TRBV5-1 and TRBJ1-2; TRBD1 might be the D (6 bases). The germline gives CDR1 SGHRS, CDR2 YFSETQ. V was trimmed by 4 bases and J by 5 bases, leaving 18 bases between them. The length of the CDR3 is 15 residues. CDR3 DNA sequence: TGCGCCAGCAGCCTCGACCCAGGGGATCCTTATGGCTACACCTTC. Translating gives CASSLDPGDPYGYTF.

The J gene is TRBJ1-1, the V gene TRBV5-6, with D possibly TRBD1 on 5 matching bases. This CDR3 has 15 amino acids. V shed 2 bases and J shed 0 bases, with 11 bases lying between them. From germline, CDR1 is SGHDT and CDR2 YYEEEE. CDR3 nucleotides: TGTGCCAGCAGCTTTTTGGGGGGGTTGAACACTGAAGCTTTCTTT. Translating it yields CASSFLGGLNTEAFF.

This sequence joins TRBV5-1 and TRBJ2-2; 7 nucleotides agree with TRBD1. After removal of 0 bases from V and 3 bases from J, the junction contained 2 bases not matched to a gene. Germline V CDR1 and CDR2: SGHRS, YFSETQ. This CDR3 comprises 15 residues. The CDR3 bases are TGCGCCAGCAGCTTGGGGGGGACAGACACCGGGGAGCTGTTTTTT. It encodes CASSLGGTDTGELFF. The variable domain in full, completed from reference TRBV5-1 and TRBJ2-2, reads KAGVTQTPRYLIKTRGQQVTLSCSPISGHRSVSWYQQTPGQGLQFLFEYFSETQRNKGNFPGRFSGRQFSNSRSEMNVSTLELGDSALYLCASSLGGTDTGELFFGEGSRLTVL.

The chain carries TRBV2 and TRBJ2-5; the match to TRBD2 covers 10 bases. This CDR3 contains 18 residues. Unmatched junction bases numbered 13, after V lost 2 bases and J lost 4 bases. Germline CDR1 SNHLY, CDR2 FYNNEI. CDR3 residues: CASSEMASGSRARETQYF. The CDR3 DNA sequence: TGTGCCAGCAGTGAAATGGCTAGCGGGAGTAGGGCTCGAGAGACCCAGTACTTC.

The J gene is TRBJ1-6, the V gene TRBV4-1; possibly TRBD1 for D (6 bases). CDR1 MGHRA and CDR2 YSYEKL come from the germline V gene. V lost 4 bases, J lost 6 bases, and 19 bases lay in between. The length of the CDR3 is 17 residues. CDR3 in amino acids: CASSRVGAATTNSPLHF. The DNA of the CDR3 is TGCGCCAGCAGCCGAGTGGGGGCCGCTACCACTAATTCACCCCTCCACTTT.